These 2 T cell receptor beta chains originate from one sample sequenced in a study of T cells in Graves' hyperthyroidism and ophthalmopathy. RNA transcripts yielded amplified TCR beta CDR3 regions. When the TCR CDR3 underwent first-round RT-PCR, the HTBI primer set was used. Each CDR3 protein is one row after TCRdb ran MiXCR on the multiplex PCR reads. Of 500,000 to 750,000 distinct CDR3 sequences listed, approximately 14% are singletons. The sequenced sample consisted of blood. The receptors derive from a woman under 30 with Graves' ophthalmopathy.

This clonotype showed up just a few times. This chain uses TRBV19 with TRBJ1-2; 8 positions match TRBD1. The trim removed 4 bases at V and 7 bases at J, leaving 11 bases unmatched. Germline-derived CDR1 and CDR2 are LNHDA and SQIVND (reference sequence). The CDR3 consists of 15 residues. The CDR3 DNA reads as TGTGCCAGTAGTACCCGGACAGGGAGTCCCCTTGGCTACACCTTC. As protein: CASSTRTGSPLGYTF.

Ten or more counts support this clonotype. This chain connects TRBV27 to TRBJ2-7; a possible D gene is TRBD1 (5 bases). V lost 2 bases to trimming and J lost 3 bases, with 14 bases between them. CDR3 length equals 15 residues. Germline CDR1 reads MNHEY; CDR2 reads SMNVEV (reference sequence). The CDR3 sequence: CASSLQAGLNYEQYF. The DNA of the CDR3 is TGTGCCAGCAGTTTACAAGCAGGGTTAAACTACGAGCAGTACTTC.